The 9 T cell receptor beta chains given below trace back to one sample, sequenced in a study of shared clonotypes between healthy human individuals. Only in-frame clones appear in the TCRdb table, and some are missing; sequencing was by immunoSEQ multiplex PCR. The data hold 980,000 or so clones, with about three quarters observed a single time. Sample: memory CD4+ T cells sorted from blood. Subset: CD45RA-negative fraction. All receptors come from a man younger than 30 in good health.

The sample holds a few counts of this clone. The chain couples TRBV27 to TRBJ1-6, with unresolved D. The germline gives CDR1 MNHEY, CDR2 SMNVEV (reference sequence). V was clipped by 6 bases and J by 8 bases, with 17 bases between them. The CDR3 sequence is 15 residues long. CDR3 region: CASSRKAGVDSPLHF. Written as DNA, the CDR3 is TGTGCCAGCAGCCGAAAGGCCGGGGTAGATTCACCCCTCCACTTT.

The chain carries TRBV7-8 and TRBJ1-4; a possible D gene is TRBD1 (5 bases). The CDR3 spans 14 residues. In germline, CDR1 is SGHVS, CDR2 FQNEAQ. V lost 2 bases, J lost 8 bases, and 12 bases lay in between. The CDR3 reads CASSLREGSEKLFF. The CDR3 nucleotides read TGTGCCAGCAGCTTACGTGAGGGGTCCGAAAAACTGTTTTTT. The full variable domain, its missing parts supplied by reference TRBV7-8 and TRBJ1-4, is GAGVSQSPRYKVAKRGQDVALRCDPISGHVSLFWYQQALGQGPEFLTYFQNEAQLDKSGLPSDRFFAERPEGSVSTLKIQRTQQEDSAVYLCASSLREGSEKLFFGSGTQLSVL.

This clone was counted between two and nine times. The V gene is TRBV5-1, the J gene TRBJ1-1; D ambiguous. With 1 base removed from V and 4 bases from J, the gap between germline ends came to 14 bases. This CDR3 comprises 15 residues. Germline assignment: CDR1 SGHRS and CDR2 YFSETQ. The CDR3: CASSLNLLGSTEAFF. As DNA, the CDR3 is TGCGCCAGCAGCTTGAACCTCCTGGGTAGCACTGAAGCTTTCTTT.

This chain uses TRBV10-3 with TRBJ1-2; D is undetermined. The V gene lost 7 bases and the J gene lost 6 bases, with 12 bases spanning the gap. There are 12 residues in the CDR3. Looked up from germline, CDR1 is ENHRY and CDR2 is SYGVKD. The CDR3 DNA follows: TGTGCCATCAACCACGGCGGGGATGGCTACACCTTC. As protein: CAINHGGDGYTF.

The V gene is TRBV5-4, the J gene TRBJ2-7; 9 bases line up with TRBD1. This CDR3 region has 14 residues. The J segment lost 5 bases and the V segment lost 2 bases, leaving 5 bases of the junction unmatched. CDR1 and CDR2 (germline): SGHNT, YYREEE (reference sequence). The CDR3 sequence is CASSFGTGRNEQYF. CDR3 coding DNA: TGTGCCAGCAGCTTCGGGACAGGGAGAAACGAGCAGTACTTC.

This chain joins TRBV6-5 and TRBJ1-3, with D maybe TRBD1 (6 bases). CDR3 size: 15 residues. V shed 3 bases and J shed 0 bases, with 9 bases lying between them. Germline V CDR1 and CDR2: MNHEY, SVGAGI. The CDR3 reads CASSYQGSSGNTIYF. The DNA of the CDR3 is TGTGCCAGCAGTTATCAGGGGAGCTCTGGAAACACCATATATTTT.

Here the CDR3 DNA reads TGCGCCAGCAATCCAGGGTTATTGGGTAATGCTGAAGCTTTCTTT. Its protein is CASNPGLLGNAEAFF. V usage is TRBV4-1 and J usage is TRBJ1-1; TRBD1 is a possible D gene (5 bases). From germline, CDR1 is MGHRA and CDR2 YSYEKL. This CDR3 spans 15 amino acids. The V gene lost 7 bases and the J gene lost 6 bases, with 21 bases spanning the gap.

There are many counts of this clone. The same CDR3 is also encoded by other DNA sequences in this sample. The CDR3 loop reads CASSEAGGTLYNEQFF. For the CDR3, the DNA is TGTGCCAGCAGTGAAGCGGGCGGGACTCTATACAATGAGCAGTTCTTC. V usage is TRBV2 and J usage is TRBJ2-1; D is possibly TRBD2 (6 bases). CDR1 and CDR2 from the germline V gene are SNHLY and FYNNEI. This CDR3 is 16 amino acids long. Trimming shortened V by 0 bases and J by 4 bases, and 13 bases separated the two germline ends.

This sequence joins TRBV28 and TRBJ1-4, with D perhaps TRBD1 (5 bases). Germline V lookup: CDR1 MDHEN, CDR2 SYDVKM. The V and J ends lost 8 bases and 7 bases respectively, with 17 bases between them. CDR3 size: 14 residues. The CDR3 DNA reads as TGTGCCAGCGGTTATGTGGGGACGGGTGAAAAACTGTTTTTT. Translated: CASGYVGTGEKLFF.